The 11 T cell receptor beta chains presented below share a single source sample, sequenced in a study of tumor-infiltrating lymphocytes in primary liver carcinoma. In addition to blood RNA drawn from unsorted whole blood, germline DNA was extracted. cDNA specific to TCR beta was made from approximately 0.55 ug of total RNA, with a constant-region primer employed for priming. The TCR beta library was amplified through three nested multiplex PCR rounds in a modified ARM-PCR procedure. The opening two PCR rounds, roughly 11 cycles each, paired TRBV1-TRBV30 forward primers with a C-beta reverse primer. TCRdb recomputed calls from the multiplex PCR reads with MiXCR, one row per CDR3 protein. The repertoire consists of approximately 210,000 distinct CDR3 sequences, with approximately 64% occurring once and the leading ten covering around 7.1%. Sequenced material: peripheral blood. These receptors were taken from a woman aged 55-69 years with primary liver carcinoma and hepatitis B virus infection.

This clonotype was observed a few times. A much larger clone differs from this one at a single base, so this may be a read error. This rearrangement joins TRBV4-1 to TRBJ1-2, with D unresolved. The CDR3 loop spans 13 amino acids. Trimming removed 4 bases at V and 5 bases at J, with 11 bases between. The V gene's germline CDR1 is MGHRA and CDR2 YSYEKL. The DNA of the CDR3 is TGCGCCAGCAGCCCTTACGGATTTTATGGCTACACCTTC. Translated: CASSPYGFYGYTF.

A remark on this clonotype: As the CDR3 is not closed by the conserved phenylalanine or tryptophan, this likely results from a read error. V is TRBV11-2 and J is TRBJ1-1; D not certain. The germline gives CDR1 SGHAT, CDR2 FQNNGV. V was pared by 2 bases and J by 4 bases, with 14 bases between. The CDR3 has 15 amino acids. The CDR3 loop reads CASSLKRELGTEAFL. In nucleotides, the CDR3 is TGTGCCAGCAGCTTAAAGAGGGAGCTGGGCACTGAAGCTTTCCTT.

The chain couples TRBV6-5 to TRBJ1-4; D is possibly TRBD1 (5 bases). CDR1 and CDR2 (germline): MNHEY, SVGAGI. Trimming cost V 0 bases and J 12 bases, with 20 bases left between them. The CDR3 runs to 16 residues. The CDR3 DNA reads TGTGCCAGCAGTTACTCGTATTCCAGGGTGGATCTCCAACTGTTTTTT. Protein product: CASSYSYSRVDLQLFF.

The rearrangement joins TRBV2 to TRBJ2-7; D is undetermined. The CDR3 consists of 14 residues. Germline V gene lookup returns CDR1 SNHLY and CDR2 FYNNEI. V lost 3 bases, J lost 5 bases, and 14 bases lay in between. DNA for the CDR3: TGTGCCAGCAGTGACCTGGGGTTATTCGACGAGCAGTACTTC. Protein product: CASSDLGLFDEQYF.

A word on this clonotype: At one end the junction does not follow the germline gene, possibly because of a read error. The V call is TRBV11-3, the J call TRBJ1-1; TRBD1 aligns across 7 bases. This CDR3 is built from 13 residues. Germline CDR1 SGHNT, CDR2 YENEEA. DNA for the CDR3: TGCGCCAGCAGCTTAGCAGGGGGGACTGATGCTTTCTTT. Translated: CASSLAGGTDAFF.

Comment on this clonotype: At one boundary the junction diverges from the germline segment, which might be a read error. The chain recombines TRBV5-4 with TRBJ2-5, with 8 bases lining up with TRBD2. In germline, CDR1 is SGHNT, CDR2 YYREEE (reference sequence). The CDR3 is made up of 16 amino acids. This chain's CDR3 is CASSPVGTSHREAQYF. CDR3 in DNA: TGTGCCAGCAGCCCCGTGGGGACTAGTCACAGAGAGGCCCAGTACTTC.

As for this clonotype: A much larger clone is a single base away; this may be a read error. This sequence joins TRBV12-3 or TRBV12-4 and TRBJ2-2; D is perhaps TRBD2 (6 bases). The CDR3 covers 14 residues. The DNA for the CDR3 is TGTGCCAGCAGTTTATCTGGAGTTCACGGGGGGCTGTTTTTT. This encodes CASSLSGVHGGLFF.

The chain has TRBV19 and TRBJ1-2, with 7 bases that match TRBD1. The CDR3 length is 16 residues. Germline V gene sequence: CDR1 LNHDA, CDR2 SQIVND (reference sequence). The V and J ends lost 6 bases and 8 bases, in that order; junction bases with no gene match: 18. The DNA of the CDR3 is TGTGCCAGTAGAATTCCCGGACAGGACCCATGGAGGGGCTACACCTTC. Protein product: CASRIPGQDPWRGYTF.

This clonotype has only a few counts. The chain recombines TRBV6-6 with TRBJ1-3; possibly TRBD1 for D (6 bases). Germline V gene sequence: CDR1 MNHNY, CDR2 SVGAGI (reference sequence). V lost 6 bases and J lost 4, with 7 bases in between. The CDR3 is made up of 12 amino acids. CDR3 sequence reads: CASRGGGNTIYF. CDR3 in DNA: TGTGCCAGCAGGGGGGGCGGAAACACCATATATTTT.

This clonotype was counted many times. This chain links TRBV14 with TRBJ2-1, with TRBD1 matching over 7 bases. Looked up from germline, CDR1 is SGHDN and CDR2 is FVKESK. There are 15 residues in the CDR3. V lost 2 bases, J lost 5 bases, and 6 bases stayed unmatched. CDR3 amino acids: CASSQFGTENNEQFF. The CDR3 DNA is TGTGCCAGCAGCCAATTTGGGACAGAAAACAATGAGCAGTTCTTC.

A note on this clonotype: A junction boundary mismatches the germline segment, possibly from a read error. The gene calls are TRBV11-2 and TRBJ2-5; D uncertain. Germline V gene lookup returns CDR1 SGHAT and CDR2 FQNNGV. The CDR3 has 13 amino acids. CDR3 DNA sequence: TGTGCAAGTAGCTGGAAGGAGCAAGAGAACCAGTACTTC. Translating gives CASSWKEQENQYF.